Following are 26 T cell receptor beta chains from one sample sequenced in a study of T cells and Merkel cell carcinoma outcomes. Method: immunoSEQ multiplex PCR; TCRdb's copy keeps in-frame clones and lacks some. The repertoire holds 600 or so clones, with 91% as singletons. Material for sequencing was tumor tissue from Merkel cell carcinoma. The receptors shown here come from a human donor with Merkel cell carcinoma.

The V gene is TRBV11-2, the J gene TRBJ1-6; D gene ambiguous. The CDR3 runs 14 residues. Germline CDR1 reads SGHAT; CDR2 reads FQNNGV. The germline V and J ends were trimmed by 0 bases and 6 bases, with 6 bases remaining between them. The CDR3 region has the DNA TGTGCCAGCAGCTTAGAAGTTCGTAATTCACCCCTCCACTTT. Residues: CASSLEVRNSPLHF.

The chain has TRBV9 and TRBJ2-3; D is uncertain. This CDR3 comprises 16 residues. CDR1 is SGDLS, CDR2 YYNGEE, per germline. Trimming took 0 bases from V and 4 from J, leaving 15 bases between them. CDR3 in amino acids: CASSVGEGLRSDTQYF. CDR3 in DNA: TGTGCCAGCAGCGTAGGAGAAGGTTTGAGGTCAGATACGCAGTATTTT.

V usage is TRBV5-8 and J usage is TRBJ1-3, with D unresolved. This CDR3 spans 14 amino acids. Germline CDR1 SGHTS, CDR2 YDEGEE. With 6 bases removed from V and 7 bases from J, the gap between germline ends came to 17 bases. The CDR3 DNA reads TGTGCCAGCACCGCCGGATGGGGAGTCAACACCATATATTTT. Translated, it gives CASTAGWGVNTIYF.

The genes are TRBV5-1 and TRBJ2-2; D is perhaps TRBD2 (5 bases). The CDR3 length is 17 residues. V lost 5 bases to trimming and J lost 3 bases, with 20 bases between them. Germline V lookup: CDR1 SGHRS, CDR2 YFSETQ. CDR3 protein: CASSFGPSPGDTGELFF. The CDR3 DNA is TGCGCCAGCAGTTTTGGCCCCAGCCCCGGGGACACCGGGGAGCTGTTTTTT.

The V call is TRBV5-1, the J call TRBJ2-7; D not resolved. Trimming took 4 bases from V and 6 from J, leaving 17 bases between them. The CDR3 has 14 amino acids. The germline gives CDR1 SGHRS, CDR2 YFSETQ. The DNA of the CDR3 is TGCGCCAGCAGCACGGCCCTCGAGTTCCCCGAGCAGTACTTC. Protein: CASSTALEFPEQYF.

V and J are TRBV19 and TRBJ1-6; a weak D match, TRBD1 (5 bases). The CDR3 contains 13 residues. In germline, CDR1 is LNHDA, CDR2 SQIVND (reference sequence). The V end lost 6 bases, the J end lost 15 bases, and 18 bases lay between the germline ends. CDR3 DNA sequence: TGTGCCAGTAGCTCTTGGAGGGGAATATTCCTCCACTTT. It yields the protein CASSSWRGIFLHF.

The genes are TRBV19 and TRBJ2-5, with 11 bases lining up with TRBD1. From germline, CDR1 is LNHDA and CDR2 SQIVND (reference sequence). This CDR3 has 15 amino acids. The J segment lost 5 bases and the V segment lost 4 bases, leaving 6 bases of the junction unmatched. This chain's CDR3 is CASSRGQGAWETQYF. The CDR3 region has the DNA TGTGCCAGTAGTAGAGGACAGGGGGCTTGGGAGACCCAGTACTTC.

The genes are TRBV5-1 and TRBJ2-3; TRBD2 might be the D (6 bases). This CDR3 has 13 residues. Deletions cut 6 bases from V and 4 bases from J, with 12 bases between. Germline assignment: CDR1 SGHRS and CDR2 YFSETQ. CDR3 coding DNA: TGCGCCAGCACCGAGCCTAGCGCAGATACGCAGTATTTT. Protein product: CASTEPSADTQYF.

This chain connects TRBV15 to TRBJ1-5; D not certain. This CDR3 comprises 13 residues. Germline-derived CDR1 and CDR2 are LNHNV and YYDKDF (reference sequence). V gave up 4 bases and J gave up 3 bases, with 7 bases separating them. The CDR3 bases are TGTGCCACCAGCACAGCCCTCAATCAGCCCCAGCATTTT. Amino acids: CATSTALNQPQHF.

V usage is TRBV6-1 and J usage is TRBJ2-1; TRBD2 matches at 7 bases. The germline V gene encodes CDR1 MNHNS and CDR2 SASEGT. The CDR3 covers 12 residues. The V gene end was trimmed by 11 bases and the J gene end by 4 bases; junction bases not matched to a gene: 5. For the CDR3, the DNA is TGTGCCGGGCTAGCGGATTACAATGAGCAGTTCTTC. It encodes CAGLADYNEQFF.

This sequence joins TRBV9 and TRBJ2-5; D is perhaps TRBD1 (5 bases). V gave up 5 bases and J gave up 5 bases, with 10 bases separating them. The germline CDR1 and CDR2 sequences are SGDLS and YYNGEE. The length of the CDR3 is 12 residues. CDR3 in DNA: TGTGCCAGCAGTAGACAGTTTGAGACCCAGTACTTC. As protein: CASSRQFETQYF.

The CDR3 DNA reads as TGTGCCAGCAGCCGAAGAGTTGAAGCTTTCTTT. It yields the protein CASSRRVEAFF. This rearrangement joins TRBV2 to TRBJ1-1, with unresolved D. Trimming stripped 6 bases from V and 7 bases from J, with 9 bases between. The CDR3 runs to 11 residues. The germline CDR1 and CDR2 sequences are SNHLY and FYNNEI.

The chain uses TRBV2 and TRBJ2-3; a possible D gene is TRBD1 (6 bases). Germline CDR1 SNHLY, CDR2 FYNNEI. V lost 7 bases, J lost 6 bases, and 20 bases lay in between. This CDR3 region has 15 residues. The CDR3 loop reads CASTQGSGESDTQYF. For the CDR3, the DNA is TGTGCCAGCACCCAGGGGTCCGGAGAAAGTGATACGCAGTATTTT.

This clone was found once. The CDR3 sequence: CASERQGAEAFF. For the CDR3, the DNA is TGTGCCAGTGAGAGACAGGGTGCTGAAGCTTTCTTT. The genes are TRBV19 and TRBJ1-1; 7 bases match TRBD1. The CDR3 is made up of 12 amino acids. The V gene end was trimmed by 8 bases and the J gene end by 6 bases; junction bases not matched to a gene: 6. Germline values: CDR1 LNHDA, CDR2 SQIVND (reference sequence).

The CDR3 nucleotides are TGTGCCAGCAGCTCAGAAAAGACCCAGTACTTC. Encoded protein: CASSSEKTQYF. The chain combines TRBV5-4 with TRBJ2-5; D unresolved. The CDR3 totals 11 residues. In germline, CDR1 is SGHNT, CDR2 YYREEE (reference sequence). V shed 3 bases and J shed 6 bases, with 6 bases lying between them.

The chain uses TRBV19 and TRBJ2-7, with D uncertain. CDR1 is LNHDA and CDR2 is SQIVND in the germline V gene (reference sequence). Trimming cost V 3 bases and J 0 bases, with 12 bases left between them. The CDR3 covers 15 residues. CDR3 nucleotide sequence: TGTGCCAGTAGTATTCGGGCAGTCGGCTCCTACGAGCAGTACTTC. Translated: CASSIRAVGSYEQYF. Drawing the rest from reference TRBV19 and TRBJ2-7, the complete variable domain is DGGITQSPKYLFRKEGQNVTLSCEQNLNHDAMYWYRQDPGQGLRLIYYSQIVNDFQKGDIAEGYSVSREKKESFPLTVTSAQKNPTAFYLCASSIRAVGSYEQYFGPGTRLTVT.

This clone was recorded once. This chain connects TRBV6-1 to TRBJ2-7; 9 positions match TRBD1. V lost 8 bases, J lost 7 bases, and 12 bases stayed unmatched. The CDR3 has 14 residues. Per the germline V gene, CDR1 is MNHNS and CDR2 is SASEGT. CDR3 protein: CASRGGQGLREQYF. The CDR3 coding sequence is TGTGCCAGCCGAGGGGGACAGGGTCTAAGAGAGCAGTACTTC.

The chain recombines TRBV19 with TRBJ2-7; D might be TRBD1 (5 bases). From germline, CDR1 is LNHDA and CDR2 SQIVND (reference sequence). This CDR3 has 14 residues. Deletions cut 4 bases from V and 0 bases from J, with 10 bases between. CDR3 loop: CASSKGRVSYEQYF. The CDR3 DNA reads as TGTGCCAGTAGTAAAGGCAGGGTCTCCTACGAGCAGTACTTC.

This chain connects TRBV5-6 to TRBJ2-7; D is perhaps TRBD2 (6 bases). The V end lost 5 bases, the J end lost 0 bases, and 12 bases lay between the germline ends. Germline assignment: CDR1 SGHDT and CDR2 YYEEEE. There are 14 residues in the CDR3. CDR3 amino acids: CASRRADYSYEQYF. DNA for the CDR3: TGTGCCAGCAGGAGGGCGGACTACTCCTACGAGCAGTACTTC.

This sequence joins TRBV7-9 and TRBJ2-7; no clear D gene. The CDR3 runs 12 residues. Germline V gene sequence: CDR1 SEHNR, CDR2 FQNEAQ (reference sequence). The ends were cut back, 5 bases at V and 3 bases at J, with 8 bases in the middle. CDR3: CASSMIGYEQYF. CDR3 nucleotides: TGTGCCAGCAGCATGATAGGCTACGAGCAGTACTTC. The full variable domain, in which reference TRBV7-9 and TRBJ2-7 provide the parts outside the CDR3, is DTGVSQNPRHKITKRGQNVTFRCDPISEHNRLYWYRQTLGQGPEFLTYFQNEAQLEKSRLLSDRFSAERPKGSFSTLEIQRTEQGDSAMYLCASSMIGYEQYFGPGTRLTVT.

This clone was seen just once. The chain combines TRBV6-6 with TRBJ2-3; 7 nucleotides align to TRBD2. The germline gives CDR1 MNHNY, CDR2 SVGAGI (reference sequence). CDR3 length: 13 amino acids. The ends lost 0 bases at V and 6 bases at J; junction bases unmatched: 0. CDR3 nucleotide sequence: TGTGCCAGCAGTTACTCGGGGGGGGATACGCAGTATTTT. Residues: CASSYSGGDTQYF.

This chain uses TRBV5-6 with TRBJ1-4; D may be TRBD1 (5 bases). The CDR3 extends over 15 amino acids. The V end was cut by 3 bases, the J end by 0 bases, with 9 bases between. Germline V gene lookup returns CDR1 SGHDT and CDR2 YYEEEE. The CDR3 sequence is CASSSRVSTNEKLFF. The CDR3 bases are TGTGCCAGCAGCTCCAGGGTTTCAACTAATGAAAAACTGTTTTTT.

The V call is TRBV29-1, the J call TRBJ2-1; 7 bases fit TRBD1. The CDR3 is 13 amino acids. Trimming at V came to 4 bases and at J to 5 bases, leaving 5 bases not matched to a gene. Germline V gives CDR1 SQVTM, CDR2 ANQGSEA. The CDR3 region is CSVARDSNNEQFF. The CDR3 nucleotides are TGCAGCGTTGCCCGGGACAGTAACAATGAGCAGTTCTTC.

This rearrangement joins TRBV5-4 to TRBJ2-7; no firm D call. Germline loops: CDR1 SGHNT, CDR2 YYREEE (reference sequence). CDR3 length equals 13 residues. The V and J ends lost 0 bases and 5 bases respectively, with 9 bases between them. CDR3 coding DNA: TGTGCCAGCAGCTTGGGCAGGAAGGACGAGCAGTACTTC. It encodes CASSLGRKDEQYF.

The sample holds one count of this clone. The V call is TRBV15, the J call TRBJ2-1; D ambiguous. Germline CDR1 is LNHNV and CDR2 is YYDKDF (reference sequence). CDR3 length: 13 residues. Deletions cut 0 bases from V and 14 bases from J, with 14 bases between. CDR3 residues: CATSRDSVGHEFF. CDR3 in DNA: TGTGCCACCAGCAGAGATTCGGTTGGGCACGAGTTCTTC. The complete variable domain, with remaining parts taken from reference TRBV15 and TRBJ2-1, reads DAMVIQNPRYQVTQFGKPVTLSCSQTLNHNVMYWYQQKSSQAPKLLFHYYDKDFNNEADTPDNFQSRRPNTSFCFLDIRSPGLGDTAMYLCATSRDSVGHEFFGPGTRLTVL.

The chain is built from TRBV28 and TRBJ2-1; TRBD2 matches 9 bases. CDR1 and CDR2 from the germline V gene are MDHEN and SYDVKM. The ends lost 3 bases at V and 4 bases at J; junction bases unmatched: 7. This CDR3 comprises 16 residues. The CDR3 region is CASSFFSGGLYNEQFF. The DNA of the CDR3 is TGTGCCAGCAGTTTCTTTAGCGGGGGTCTATACAATGAGCAGTTCTTC.